This T cell receptor beta chain was found in a study of blood T cell repertoires in COVID-19. Study context: Sites in the United States, Italy and Spain provided acute and convalescent COVID-19 samples.

Per the original methods: Reference gene primers were amplified, and this amplification served to estimate nucleated cell counts. Profiling relied on immunoSEQ multiplex PCR, and the TCRdb table lists in-frame clones only, not all of them. That table supplies the V and J calls and clone size; D and trimming were determined from the DNA. The table lists about 99,000 clones, about four fifths of them singletons. The ends lost 5 bases at V and 2 bases at J; junction bases unmatched: 5. Germline CDR1 is MNHEY and CDR2 is SVGEGT. There are 16 residues in the CDR3. Sequencing input: peripheral blood. The receptor was isolated from an elderly woman with active or convalescent COVID-19. The V call is TRBV6-2 or TRBV6-3, the J call TRBJ2-3, with 12 bases identical to TRBD2. CDR3 coding DNA: TGTGCCAGCAGTGCGGGGACTAGCGGGCTCACAGATACGCAGTATTTT. Its protein is CASSAGTSGLTDTQYF.